This TCR beta chain was sequenced for a study of a mutant IDH1 vaccine in newly diagnosed glioma. In the study overall: Vaccine dosing followed radiotherapy by 4-6 weeks, or accompanied temozolomide cycles. Earlier therapy was either radiotherapy, temozolomide, or both, and most got both.

This sample's time point: week 11, during vaccination. Vaccine doses each comprised 300 ug of mutant IDH1 20-mer peptide, with topical imiquimod. Trimming left V 6 bases short and J 7 bases short, with 22 bases between. Germline lookup yields CDR1 ENHRY and CDR2 SYGVKD. This CDR3 is 15 amino acids long. The repertoire was sequenced with immunoSEQ multiplex PCR; TCRdb's copy has only in-frame clones and lacks some. The repertoire has around 57,000 clones, 89% of them found once; the top ten carry 1.5% to 2.5%. The sample holds one count of this clone. The antigen is undetermined. Sequencing was performed on PBMCs, taken from a glioma patient whose treatment included an IDH1 peptide vaccine. The TCR comes from a man aged 40-50 years with glioma. This chain connects TRBV10-3 to TRBJ2-7, with D perhaps assigned TRBD1 or TRBD2 (5 bases each). The CDR3 spells CAIRGTASQVQEQYF. Here the CDR3 DNA reads TGTGCCATCAGAGGGACCGCGTCTCAGGTTCAAGAGCAGTACTTC.